This T cell receptor (beta chain) is from a study of blood T cell repertoires in COVID-19. Study background: The United States, Italy and Spain provided the acute and convalescent COVID-19 samples.

Original data processing: Amplifying reference gene primers gave estimates of nucleated cell counts. TCRdb's copy holds only in-frame clones and misses some; the assay was immunoSEQ multiplex PCR. The D gene and trimming were derived from the DNA, and the V and J assignments and clone size from that table. The profile shows about 92,000 clones, around 80% of them singletons. Sequenced: peripheral blood. The source is a man aged 45-65 years who had recovered from COVID-19.

The CDR3 coding sequence is TGTGCCAGCAGTGAAGTCTTCTCAGGGAACTATGGCTACACCTTC. As protein: CASSEVFSGNYGYTF. V gene TRBV6-1 combines with J gene TRBJ1-2; D may be TRBD1 (5 bases). V gave up 1 base and J gave up 2 bases, with 11 bases separating them. Germline loops: CDR1 MNHNS, CDR2 SASEGT. CDR3 length: 15 amino acids.